Each of the 21 T cell receptor beta chains below was sequenced from the same sample in a study of shared clonotypes between healthy human individuals. Data came from immunoSEQ multiplex PCR; TCRdb stores just in-frame clones and leaves some out. This sample yields around 2.1 million clones, of which 90% to 95% are seen a single time; about 1.8% belongs to the top ten. Positively selected for CCR7, the CD45RO-negative cells used as naive CD8 cells excluded terminally differentiated effector memory CD45RA+ cells. The sample comprised naive CD8+ T cells from PBMCs. The receptors derive from a man aged 18 to 30 in good health. Some clones in this sample may be carry-over from other donors' samples.

J is TRBJ2-7 and V is TRBV28; D tentatively fits TRBD1 or TRBD2 (5 bases each). Trimming pared 6 bases from V and 2 bases from J, leaving 17 bases between. This CDR3 is 15 amino acids long. Germline V CDR1 and CDR2: MDHEN, SYDVKM. CDR3 region: CASRNRLGRAYEQYF. The CDR3, as DNA: TGTGCCAGCAGGAATCGACTGGGACGGGCCTACGAGCAGTACTTC. Full variable domain (rest looked up from reference TRBV28 and TRBJ2-7): DVKVTQSSRYLVKRTGEKVFLECVQDMDHENMFWYRQDPGLGLRLIYFSYDVKMKEKGDIPEGYSVSREKKERFSLILESASTNQTSMYLCASRNRLGRAYEQYFGPGTRLTVT.

About this clone: This same CDR3 is encoded by further DNA sequences in the sample. CDR3 sequence (DNA): TGTGCCAGCAGTGAAAGGCGCGGGAGCTCCTACAATGAGCAGTTCTTC. Protein: CASSERRGSSYNEQFF. The chain links TRBV2 to TRBJ2-1, with 7 bases identical to TRBD2. Germline V gives CDR1 SNHLY, CDR2 FYNNEI. CDR3 length: 16 residues. Unmatched junction bases numbered 4, after V lost 2 bases and J lost 0 bases.

The chain links TRBV7-2 to TRBJ2-1; D perhaps matches TRBD2 (6 bases). The V end was cut by 4 bases, the J end by 1 base, with 11 bases between. This CDR3 has 15 residues. Looked up from germline, CDR1 is SGHTA and CDR2 is FQGNSA. CDR3 amino acids: CASSYRDSSYNEQFF. The CDR3 DNA sequence: TGTGCCAGCAGCTACCGGGACTCGTCCTACAATGAGCAGTTCTTC.

The gene calls are TRBV5-1 and TRBJ2-1; 13 bases fit TRBD2. This CDR3 spans 14 amino acids. Germline V lookup: CDR1 SGHRS, CDR2 YFSETQ. After removal of 6 bases from V and 8 bases from J, the junction contained 5 bases not matched to a gene. CDR3 in amino acids: CASKATSGRDEQFF. The CDR3 DNA follows: TGCGCCAGCAAGGCAACTAGCGGGAGGGATGAGCAGTTCTTC.

The gene calls are TRBV6-5 and TRBJ2-1; D is possibly TRBD1 (6 bases). The germline V and J ends were trimmed by 7 bases and 0 bases, with 10 bases remaining between them. Germline V gene sequence: CDR1 MNHEY, CDR2 SVGAGI. CDR3 length: 14 amino acids. CDR3 residues: CASTLQGSYNEQFF. CDR3 sequence (DNA): TGTGCCAGCACCCTACAGGGCTCCTACAATGAGCAGTTCTTC.

The chain is built from TRBV7-9 and TRBJ1-1, with TRBD1 as a possible D gene (5 bases). The germline gives CDR1 SEHNR, CDR2 FQNEAQ (reference sequence). The CDR3 contains 14 residues. V was shortened by 4 bases and J by 13 bases, with 22 bases between the two germline ends. CDR3 sequence (DNA): TGTGCCAGCAGCTCCGTTAGGGGAATGGAGATAGGTTTCTTT. As protein: CASSSVRGMEIGFF.

The rearrangement links TRBV7-9 to TRBJ2-5, with D perhaps matching TRBD2 (7 bases). The CDR3 has 17 amino acids. Trimming removed 5 bases from V and 5 bases from J, with 24 bases in between. Looked up from germline, CDR1 is SEHNR and CDR2 is FQNEAQ (reference sequence). As DNA, the CDR3 is TGTGCCAGCAGCCCCGAGGGGGGGGCGGGAGAGGAGGAGACCCAGTACTTC. It specifies CASSPEGGAGEEETQYF.

The V gene is TRBV7-9, the J gene TRBJ1-2; TRBD1 matches 9 bases. The CDR3 has 13 residues. From germline, CDR1 is SEHNR and CDR2 FQNEAQ (reference sequence). Germline trimming cut 6 bases from V and 6 bases from J; bases unmatched to any gene: 5. The CDR3 DNA is TGTGCCAGCAGACCGGGGACAGGGAATGGCTACACCTTC. This gives the protein CASRPGTGNGYTF.

This sequence joins TRBV11-2 and TRBJ2-7; TRBD1 is a possible D gene (5 bases). Germline CDR1 and CDR2: SGHAT and FQNNGV. The CDR3 has 15 amino acids. The V end lost 8 bases, the J end lost 1 base, and 18 bases lay between the germline ends. The CDR3 bases are TGTGCCAGCGGACCGGACAACAGGTTATCCTACGAGCAGTACTTC. Encoded protein: CASGPDNRLSYEQYF.

To note about this clone: The sample holds other DNA sequences that translate to the same CDR3. This chain uses TRBV27 with TRBJ2-7; 11 nucleotides align to TRBD1. V lost 5 bases to trimming and J lost 2 bases; unmatched junction nucleotides: 2. CDR1 and CDR2 from the germline V gene are MNHEY and SMNVEV (reference sequence). This CDR3 has 14 amino acids. CDR3 DNA sequence: TGTGCCAGCAGTGCGGGACAGGGGGCCTACGAGCAGTACTTC. Amino acids: CASSAGQGAYEQYF.

The V gene is TRBV19, the J gene TRBJ2-7; D gene unclear. Trimming took 4 bases from V and 2 from J, leaving 6 bases between them. The CDR3 has 12 residues. CDR1 is LNHDA and CDR2 is SQIVND in the germline V gene (reference sequence). CDR3 nucleotides: TGTGCCAGTAGTAGTACACCCTACGAGCAGTACTTC. Protein: CASSSTPYEQYF.

The V call is TRBV13, the J call TRBJ2-1; D is undetermined. Trimming pared 5 bases from V and 7 bases from J, leaving 12 bases between. The germline V gene has CDR1 PRHDT and CDR2 FYEKMQ (reference sequence). This CDR3 is built from 13 residues. CDR3 in amino acids: CASSPGPKNEQFF. CDR3 DNA: TGTGCCAGCAGCCCCGGACCGAAGAATGAGCAGTTCTTC.

This sequence joins TRBV11-2 and TRBJ2-3, with a possible D match to TRBD2 (5 bases). CDR1 and CDR2 (germline): SGHAT, FQNNGV. The CDR3 consists of 16 residues. Trimming removed 5 bases from V and 3 bases from J, with 18 bases in between. The CDR3 protein is CASSGRATVKTDTQYF. The CDR3 DNA reads as TGTGCCAGCAGCGGGCGGGCCACCGTGAAGACAGATACGCAGTATTTT.

This clone was picked up one time. The same CDR3 also results from other DNA sequences found in this sample. The CDR3 DNA reads as TGTGCCAGCAGTTTAGGGGGGGCCGAGCAGTACTTC. Amino acids: CASSLGGAEQYF. This rearrangement joins TRBV27 to TRBJ2-7, with D maybe TRBD2 (7 bases). The CDR3 has 12 residues. Per the germline V gene, CDR1 is MNHEY and CDR2 is SMNVEV (reference sequence). Trimming removed 2 bases at V and 6 bases at J, with 8 bases between.

V gene TRBV5-1 combines with J gene TRBJ2-7; possibly TRBD2 for D (5 bases). CDR1 SGHRS and CDR2 YFSETQ come from the germline V gene. This CDR3 contains 14 residues. The V and J ends lost 7 bases and 2 bases respectively, with 16 bases between them. CDR3 in amino acids: CASSPAGATYEQYF. CDR3 DNA: TGCGCCAGCTCTCCCGCGGGCGCAACCTACGAGCAGTACTTC.

The chain recombines TRBV9 with TRBJ2-1; 8 bases align to TRBD2. Germline-derived CDR1 and CDR2 are SGDLS and YYNGEE. This CDR3 is 16 amino acids long. V shed 0 bases and J 4 bases; nucleotides not matched to a gene: 6. The CDR3 region is CASSVEVSGDYNEQFF. Written as DNA, the CDR3 is TGTGCCAGCAGCGTAGAGGTTAGCGGGGATTACAATGAGCAGTTCTTC.

Only a few counts were recorded for this clone. The chain has TRBV27 and TRBJ1-5; D ambiguous. This CDR3 is built from 15 residues. Germline CDR1 reads MNHEY; CDR2 reads SMNVEV (reference sequence). With 3 bases removed from V and 4 bases from J, the gap between germline ends came to 13 bases. The CDR3 DNA sequence: TGTGCCAGCAGTTTGATGGCAGGAGCTAATCAGCCCCAGCATTTT. It is translated as CASSLMAGANQPQHF.

The chain joins TRBV19 to TRBJ2-7; 8 nucleotides line up with TRBD2. Germline lookup yields CDR1 LNHDA and CDR2 SQIVND (reference sequence). There are 14 residues in the CDR3. With V trimmed by 4 bases and J by 1 base, 3 bases remained unmatched. Here the CDR3 DNA reads TGTGCCAGTAGTAAATTAGCGGGGTCCTACGAGCAGTACTTC. It specifies CASSKLAGSYEQYF. Supplemented by reference TRBV19 and TRBJ2-7, the full variable domain reads DGGITQSPKYLFRKEGQNVTLSCEQNLNHDAMYWYRQDPGQGLRLIYYSQIVNDFQKGDIAEGYSVSREKKESFPLTVTSAQKNPTAFYLCASSKLAGSYEQYFGPGTRLTVT.

The chain links TRBV27 to TRBJ2-4; 7 positions agree with TRBD2. Germline V gene sequence: CDR1 MNHEY, CDR2 SMNVEV (reference sequence). The junction had 7 bases not matched to a gene; V was cut back by 5 bases and J by 0 bases. The CDR3 is 16 residues long. CDR3 nucleotides: TGTGCCAGCAGTCCCGGGAGGCTCCTAGCCAAAAACATTCAGTACTTC. Translation: CASSPGRLLAKNIQYF.

The chain combines TRBV27 with TRBJ2-7; the D call may be TRBD1 or TRBD2 (5 bases each). Trimming left V 1 base short and J 7 bases short, with 20 bases between. Germline values: CDR1 MNHEY, CDR2 SMNVEV (reference sequence). The CDR3 consists of 16 residues. The CDR3 bases are TGTGCCAGCAGTTTATTCCCTCCGGGACCGGGATTTGAGCAGTACTTC. Its protein is CASSLFPPGPGFEQYF.

The rearrangement links TRBV13 to TRBJ2-1; D gene uncertain. The CDR3 loop spans 14 amino acids. CDR1 is PRHDT, CDR2 FYEKMQ, per germline (reference sequence). V lost 4 bases to trimming and J lost 6 bases, with 13 bases between them. The CDR3 loop reads CASSSEPSANEQFF. The CDR3 DNA follows: TGTGCCAGCAGCTCCGAACCTTCTGCCAATGAGCAGTTCTTC.